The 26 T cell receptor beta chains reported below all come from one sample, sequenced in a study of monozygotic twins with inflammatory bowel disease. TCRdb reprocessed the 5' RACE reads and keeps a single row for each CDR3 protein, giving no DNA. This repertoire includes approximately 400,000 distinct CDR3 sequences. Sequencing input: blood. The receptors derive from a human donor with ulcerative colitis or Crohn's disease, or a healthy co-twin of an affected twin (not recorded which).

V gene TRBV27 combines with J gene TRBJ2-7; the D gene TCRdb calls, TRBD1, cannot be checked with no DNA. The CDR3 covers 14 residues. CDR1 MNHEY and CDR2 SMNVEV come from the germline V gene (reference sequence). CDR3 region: CASSLGGGHYEQYF.

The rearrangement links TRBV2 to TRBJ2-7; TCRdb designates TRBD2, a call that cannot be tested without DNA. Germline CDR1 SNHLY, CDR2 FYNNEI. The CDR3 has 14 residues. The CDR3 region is CASSGVAGAYEQYF.

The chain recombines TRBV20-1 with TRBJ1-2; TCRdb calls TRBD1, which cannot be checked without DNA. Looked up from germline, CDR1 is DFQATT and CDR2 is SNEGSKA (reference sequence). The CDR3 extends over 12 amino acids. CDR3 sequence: CSASRGGYGYTF.

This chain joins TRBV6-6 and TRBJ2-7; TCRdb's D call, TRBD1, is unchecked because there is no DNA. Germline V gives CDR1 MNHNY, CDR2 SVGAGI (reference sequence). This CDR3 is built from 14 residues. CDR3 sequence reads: CASSSRDRVNEQYF.

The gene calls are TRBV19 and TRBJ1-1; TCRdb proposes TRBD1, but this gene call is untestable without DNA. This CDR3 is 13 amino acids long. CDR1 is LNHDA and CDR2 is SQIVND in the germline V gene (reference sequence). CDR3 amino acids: CASRSRGNTEAFF.

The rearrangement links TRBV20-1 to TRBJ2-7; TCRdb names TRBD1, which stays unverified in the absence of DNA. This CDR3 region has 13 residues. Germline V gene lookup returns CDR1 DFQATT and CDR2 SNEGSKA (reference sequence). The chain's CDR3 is CSAYRGITYEQYF.

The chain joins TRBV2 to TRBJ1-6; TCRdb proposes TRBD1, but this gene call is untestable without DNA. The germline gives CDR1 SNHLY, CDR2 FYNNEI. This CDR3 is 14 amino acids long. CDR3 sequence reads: CASSADRARSPLHF.

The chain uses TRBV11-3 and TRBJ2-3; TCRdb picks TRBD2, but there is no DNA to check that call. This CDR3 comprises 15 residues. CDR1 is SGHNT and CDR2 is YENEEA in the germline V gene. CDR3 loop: CASSHRRPTEDTQYF. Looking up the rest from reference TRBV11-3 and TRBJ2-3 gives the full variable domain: EAGVVQSPRYKIIEKKQPVAFWCNPISGHNTLYWYLQNLGQGPELLIRYENEEAVDDSQLPKDRFSAERLKGVDSTLKIQPAELGDSAVYLCASSHRRPTEDTQYFGPGTRLTVL.

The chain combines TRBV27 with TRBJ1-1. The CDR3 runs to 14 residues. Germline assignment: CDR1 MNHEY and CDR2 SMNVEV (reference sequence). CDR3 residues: CASRFLSLNTEAFF.

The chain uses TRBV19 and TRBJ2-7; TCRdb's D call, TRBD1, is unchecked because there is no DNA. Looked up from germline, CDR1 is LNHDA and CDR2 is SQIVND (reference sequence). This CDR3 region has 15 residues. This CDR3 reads CASSVQGARPYEQYF.

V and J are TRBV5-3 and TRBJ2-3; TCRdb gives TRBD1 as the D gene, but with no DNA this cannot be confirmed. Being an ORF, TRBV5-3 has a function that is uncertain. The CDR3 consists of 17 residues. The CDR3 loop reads CARSSSGGAESTDTQYF.

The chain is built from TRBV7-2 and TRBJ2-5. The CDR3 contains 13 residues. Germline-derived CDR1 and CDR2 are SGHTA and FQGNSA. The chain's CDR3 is CASSRYGVETQYF. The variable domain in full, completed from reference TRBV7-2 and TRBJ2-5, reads GAGVSQSPSNKVTEKGKDVELRCDPISGHTALYWYRQSLGQGLEFLIYFQGNSAPDKSGLPSDRFSAERTGGSVSTLTIQRTQQEDSAVYLCASSRYGVETQYFGPGTRLLVL.

The CDR3 loop reads CASSLNRRGGQETQYF. This chain joins TRBV7-2 and TRBJ2-5; as DNA is missing, the TRBD1 call by TCRdb cannot be tested. Germline V lookup: CDR1 SGHTA, CDR2 FQGNSA. The CDR3 extends over 16 amino acids.

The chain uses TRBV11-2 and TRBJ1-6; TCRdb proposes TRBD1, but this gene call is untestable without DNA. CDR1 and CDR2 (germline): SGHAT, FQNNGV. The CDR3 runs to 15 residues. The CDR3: CASRRTGVYNSPLHF.

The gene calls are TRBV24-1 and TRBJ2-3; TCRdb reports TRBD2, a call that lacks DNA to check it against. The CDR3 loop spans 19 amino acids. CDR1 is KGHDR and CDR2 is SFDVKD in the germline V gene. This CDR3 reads CATSVPERTSSGVQDTQYF.

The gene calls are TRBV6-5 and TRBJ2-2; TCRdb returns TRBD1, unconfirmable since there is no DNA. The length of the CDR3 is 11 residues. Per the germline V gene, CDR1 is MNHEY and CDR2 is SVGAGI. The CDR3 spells CASSDRGSLFF.

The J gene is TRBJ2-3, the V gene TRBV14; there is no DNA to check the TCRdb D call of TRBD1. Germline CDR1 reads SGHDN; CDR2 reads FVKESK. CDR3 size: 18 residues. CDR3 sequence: CASSQVPAPTRPTDTQYF.

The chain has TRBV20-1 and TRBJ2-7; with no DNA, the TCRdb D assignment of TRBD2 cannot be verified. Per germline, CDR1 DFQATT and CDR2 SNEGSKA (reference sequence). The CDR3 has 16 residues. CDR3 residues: CSARDISRWPTNEQYF.

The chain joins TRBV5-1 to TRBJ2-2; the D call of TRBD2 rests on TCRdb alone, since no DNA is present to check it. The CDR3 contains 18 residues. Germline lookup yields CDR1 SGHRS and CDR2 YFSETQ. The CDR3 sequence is CASSLAGSASGVNGELFF.

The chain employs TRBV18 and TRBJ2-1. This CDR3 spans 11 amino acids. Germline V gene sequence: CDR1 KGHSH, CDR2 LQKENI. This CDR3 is CASSPGVEQFF.

The CDR3 sequence: CASSLEGGSSYNSPLHF. This chain uses TRBV5-5 with TRBJ1-6; TCRdb indicates TRBD1, and absent DNA this call remains unverified. The CDR3 consists of 17 residues. CDR1 and CDR2 from the germline V gene are SGHKS and YYEKEE (reference sequence). Full variable domain (outside the CDR3, taken from reference TRBV5-5 and TRBJ1-6): DAGVTQSPTHLIKTRGQQVTLRCSPISGHKSVSWYQQVLGQGPQFIFQYYEKEERGRGNFPDRFSARQFPNYSSELNVNALLLGDSALYLCASSLEGGSSYNSPLHFGNGTRLTVT.

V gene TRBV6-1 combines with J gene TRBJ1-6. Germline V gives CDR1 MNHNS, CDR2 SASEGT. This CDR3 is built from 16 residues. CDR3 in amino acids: CASSRLVGSYNSPLHF.

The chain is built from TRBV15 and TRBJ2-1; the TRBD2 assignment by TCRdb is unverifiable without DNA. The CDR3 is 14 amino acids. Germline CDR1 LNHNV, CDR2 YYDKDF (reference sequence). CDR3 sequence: CATSGAGNNNEQFF. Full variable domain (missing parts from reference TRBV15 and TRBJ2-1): DAMVIQNPRYQVTQFGKPVTLSCSQTLNHNVMYWYQQKSSQAPKLLFHYYDKDFNNEADTPDNFQSRRPNTSFCFLDIRSPGLGDTAMYLCATSGAGNNNEQFFGPGTRLTVL.

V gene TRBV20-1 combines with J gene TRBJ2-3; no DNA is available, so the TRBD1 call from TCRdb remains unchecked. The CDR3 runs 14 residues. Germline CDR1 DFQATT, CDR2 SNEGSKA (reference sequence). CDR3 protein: CSARDYGGADTQYF.

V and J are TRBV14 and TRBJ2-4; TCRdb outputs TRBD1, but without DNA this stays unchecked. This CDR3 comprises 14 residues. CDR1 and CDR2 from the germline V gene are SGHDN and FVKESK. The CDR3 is CASSLRGWEDIQYF. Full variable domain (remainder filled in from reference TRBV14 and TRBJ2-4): EAGVTQFPSHSVIEKGQTVTLRCDPISGHDNLYWYRRVMGKEIKFLLHFVKESKQDESGMPNNRFLAERTGGTYSTLKVQPAELEDSGVYFCASSLRGWEDIQYFGAGTRLSVL.

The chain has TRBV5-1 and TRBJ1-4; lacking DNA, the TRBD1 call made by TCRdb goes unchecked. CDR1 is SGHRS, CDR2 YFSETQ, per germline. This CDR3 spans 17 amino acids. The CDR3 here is CASSLGSGGALNEKLFF.